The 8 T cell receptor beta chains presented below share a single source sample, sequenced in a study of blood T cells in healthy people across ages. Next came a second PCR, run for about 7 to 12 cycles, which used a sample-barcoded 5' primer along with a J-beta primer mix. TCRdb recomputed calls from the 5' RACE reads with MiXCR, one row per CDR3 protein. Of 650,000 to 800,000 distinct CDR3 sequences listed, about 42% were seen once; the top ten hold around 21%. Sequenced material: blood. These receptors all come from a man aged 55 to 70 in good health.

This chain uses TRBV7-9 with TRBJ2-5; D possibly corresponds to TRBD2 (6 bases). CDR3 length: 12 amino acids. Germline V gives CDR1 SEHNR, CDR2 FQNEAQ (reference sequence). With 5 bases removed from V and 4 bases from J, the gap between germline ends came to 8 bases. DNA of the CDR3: TGTGCCAGCAGCACAGCGGGAGAGACCCAGTACTTC. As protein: CASSTAGETQYF.

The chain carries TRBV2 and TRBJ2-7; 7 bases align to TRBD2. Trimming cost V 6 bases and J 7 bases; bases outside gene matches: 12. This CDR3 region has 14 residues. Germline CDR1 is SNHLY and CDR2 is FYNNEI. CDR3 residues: CASRRGEGPREQYF. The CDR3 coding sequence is TGTGCCAGCAGGCGAGGGGAGGGACCGCGAGAGCAGTACTTC.

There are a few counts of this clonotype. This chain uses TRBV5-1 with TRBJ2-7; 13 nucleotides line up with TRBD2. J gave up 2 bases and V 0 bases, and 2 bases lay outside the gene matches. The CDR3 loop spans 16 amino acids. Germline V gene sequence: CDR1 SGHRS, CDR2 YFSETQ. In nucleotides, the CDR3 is TGCGCCAGCAGCTTGGGGGGACTAGCGGGGCCCTACGAGCAGTACTTC. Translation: CASSLGGLAGPYEQYF.

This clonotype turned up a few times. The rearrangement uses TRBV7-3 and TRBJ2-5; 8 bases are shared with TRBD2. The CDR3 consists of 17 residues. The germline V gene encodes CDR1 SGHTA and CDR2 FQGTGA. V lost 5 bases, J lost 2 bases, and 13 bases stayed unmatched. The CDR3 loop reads CASSPLGSGDAQETQYF. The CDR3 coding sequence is TGTGCCAGCAGCCCCCTAGGTAGCGGGGACGCTCAAGAGACCCAGTACTTC.

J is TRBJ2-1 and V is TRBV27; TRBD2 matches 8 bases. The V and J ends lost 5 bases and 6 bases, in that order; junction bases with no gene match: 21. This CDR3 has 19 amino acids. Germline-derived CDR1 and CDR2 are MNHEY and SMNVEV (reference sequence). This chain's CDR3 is CASSLAGHGGALRGNEQFF. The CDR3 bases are TGTGCCAGCAGTCTCGCTGGCCACGGGGGGGCCCTCAGGGGCAATGAGCAGTTCTTC.

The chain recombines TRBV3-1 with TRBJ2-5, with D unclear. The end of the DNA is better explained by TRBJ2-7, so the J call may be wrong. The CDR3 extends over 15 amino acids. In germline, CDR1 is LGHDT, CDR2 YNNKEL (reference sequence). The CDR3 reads CASSQDVGISREQYF. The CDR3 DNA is TGTGCCAGCAGCCAAGATGTCGGAATTAGTCGCGAGCAGTACTTC.

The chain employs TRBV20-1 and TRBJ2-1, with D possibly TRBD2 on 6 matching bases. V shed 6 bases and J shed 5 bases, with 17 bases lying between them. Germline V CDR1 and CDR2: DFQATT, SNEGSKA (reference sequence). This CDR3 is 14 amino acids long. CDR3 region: CSANSGGTNNEQFF. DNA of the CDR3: TGCAGTGCCAACTCAGGAGGGACGAACAATGAGCAGTTCTTC.

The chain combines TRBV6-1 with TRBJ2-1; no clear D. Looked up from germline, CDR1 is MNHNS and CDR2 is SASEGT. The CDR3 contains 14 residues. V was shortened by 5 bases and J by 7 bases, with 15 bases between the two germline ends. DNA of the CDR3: TGTGCCAGCAGTCGCGTCCAGCTTTTTAATGAGCAGTTCTTC. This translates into CASSRVQLFNEQFF.